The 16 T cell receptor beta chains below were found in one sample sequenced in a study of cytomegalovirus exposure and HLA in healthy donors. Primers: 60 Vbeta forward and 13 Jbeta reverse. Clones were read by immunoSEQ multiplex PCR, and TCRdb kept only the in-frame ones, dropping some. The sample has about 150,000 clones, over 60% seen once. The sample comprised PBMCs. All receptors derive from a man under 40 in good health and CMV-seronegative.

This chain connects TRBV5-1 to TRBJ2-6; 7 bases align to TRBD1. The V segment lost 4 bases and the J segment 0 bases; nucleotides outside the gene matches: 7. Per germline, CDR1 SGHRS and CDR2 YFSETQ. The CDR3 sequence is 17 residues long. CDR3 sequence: CASSPGQPSSGANVLTF. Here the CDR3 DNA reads TGCGCCAGCAGCCCGGGACAGCCTAGCTCTGGGGCCAACGTCCTGACTTTC.

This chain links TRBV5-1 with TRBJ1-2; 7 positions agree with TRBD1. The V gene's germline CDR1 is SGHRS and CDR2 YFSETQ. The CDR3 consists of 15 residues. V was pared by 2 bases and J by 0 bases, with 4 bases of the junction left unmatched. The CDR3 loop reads CASSLRDSSNYGYTF. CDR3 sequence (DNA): TGCGCCAGCAGCTTAAGGGACAGCTCTAACTATGGCTACACCTTC.

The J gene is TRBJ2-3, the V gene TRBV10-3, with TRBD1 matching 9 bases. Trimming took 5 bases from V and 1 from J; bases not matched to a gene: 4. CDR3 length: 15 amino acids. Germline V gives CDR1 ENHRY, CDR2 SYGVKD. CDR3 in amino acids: CAISPRTGGTDTQYF. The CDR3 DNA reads TGTGCCATCAGTCCTCGGACAGGGGGCACAGATACGCAGTATTTT.

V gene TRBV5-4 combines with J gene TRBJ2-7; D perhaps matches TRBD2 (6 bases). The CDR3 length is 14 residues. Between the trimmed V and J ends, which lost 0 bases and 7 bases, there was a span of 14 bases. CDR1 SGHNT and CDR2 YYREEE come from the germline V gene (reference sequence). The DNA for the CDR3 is TGTGCCAGCAGCTTGGACCCGGGAGCCTGGGAGCAGTACTTC. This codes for CASSLDPGAWEQYF.

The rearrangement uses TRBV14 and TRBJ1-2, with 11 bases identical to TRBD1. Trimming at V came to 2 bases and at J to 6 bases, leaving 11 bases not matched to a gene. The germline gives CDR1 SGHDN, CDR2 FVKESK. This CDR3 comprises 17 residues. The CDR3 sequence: CASSQSPADRGPHGYTF. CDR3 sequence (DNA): TGTGCCAGCAGCCAAAGCCCCGCGGACAGGGGGCCGCATGGCTACACCTTC.

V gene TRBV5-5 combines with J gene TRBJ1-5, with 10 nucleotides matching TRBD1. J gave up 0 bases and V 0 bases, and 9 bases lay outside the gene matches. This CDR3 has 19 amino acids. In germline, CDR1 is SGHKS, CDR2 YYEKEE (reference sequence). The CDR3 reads CASSLGPGQGPYSNQPQHF. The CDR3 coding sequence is TGTGCCAGCAGCTTGGGGCCGGGACAGGGGCCTTATAGCAATCAGCCCCAGCATTTT.

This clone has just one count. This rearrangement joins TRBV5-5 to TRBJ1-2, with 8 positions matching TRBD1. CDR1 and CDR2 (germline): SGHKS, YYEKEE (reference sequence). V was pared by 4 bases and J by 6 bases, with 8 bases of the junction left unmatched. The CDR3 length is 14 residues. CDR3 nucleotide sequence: TGTGCCAGCAGCCCATCCAGGGGGCTGGATGGCTACACCTTC. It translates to CASSPSRGLDGYTF. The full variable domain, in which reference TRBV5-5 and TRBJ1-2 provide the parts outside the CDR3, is DAGVTQSPTHLIKTRGQQVTLRCSPISGHKSVSWYQQVLGQGPQFIFQYYEKEERGRGNFPDRFSARQFPNYSSELNVNALLLGDSALYLCASSPSRGLDGYTFGSGTRLTVV.

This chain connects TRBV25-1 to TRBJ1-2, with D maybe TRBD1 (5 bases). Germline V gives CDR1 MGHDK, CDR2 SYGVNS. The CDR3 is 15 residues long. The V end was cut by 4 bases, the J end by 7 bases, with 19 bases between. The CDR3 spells CASSGPLGEGFGYTF. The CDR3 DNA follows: TGTGCCAGCAGTGGCCCATTGGGGGAGGGGTTTGGCTACACCTTC.

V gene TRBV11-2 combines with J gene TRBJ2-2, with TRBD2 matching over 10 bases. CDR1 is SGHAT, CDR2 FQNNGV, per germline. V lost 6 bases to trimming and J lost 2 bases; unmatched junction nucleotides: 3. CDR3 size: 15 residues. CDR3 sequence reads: CASRGLAENTGELFF. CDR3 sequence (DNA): TGTGCCAGCAGAGGACTAGCGGAAAACACCGGGGAGCTGTTTTTT.

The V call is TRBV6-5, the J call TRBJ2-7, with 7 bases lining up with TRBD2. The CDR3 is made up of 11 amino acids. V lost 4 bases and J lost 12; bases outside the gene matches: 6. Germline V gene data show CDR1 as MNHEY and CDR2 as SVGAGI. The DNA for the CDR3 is TGTGCCAGCAGTTCGGGGGGAAAACTGTACTTC. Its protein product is CASSSGGKLYF.

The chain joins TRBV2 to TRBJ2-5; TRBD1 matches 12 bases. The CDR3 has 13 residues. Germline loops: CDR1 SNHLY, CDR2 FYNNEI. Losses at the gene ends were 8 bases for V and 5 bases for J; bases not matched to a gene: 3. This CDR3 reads CASVGQGAETQYF. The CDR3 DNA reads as TGTGCCAGCGTGGGACAGGGGGCTGAGACCCAGTACTTC.

Here the CDR3 reads CSVQRGNRGLNTEAFF. The CDR3 nucleotides are TGCAGCGTTCAGAGGGGGAACAGGGGGCTCAACACTGAAGCTTTCTTT. The V and J genes are TRBV29-1 and TRBJ1-1; 9 nucleotides line up with TRBD1. The CDR3 spans 16 residues. CDR1 and CDR2 (germline): SQVTM, ANQGSEA. V shed 5 bases, J shed 2 bases, and the junction held 12 bases outside the gene matches.

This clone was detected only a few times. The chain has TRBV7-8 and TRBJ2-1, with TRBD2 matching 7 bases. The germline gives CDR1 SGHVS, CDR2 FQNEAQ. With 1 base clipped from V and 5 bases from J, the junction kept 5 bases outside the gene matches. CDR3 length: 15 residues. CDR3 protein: CASSLGSAGDNEQFF. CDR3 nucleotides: TGTGCCAGCAGCTTAGGGTCTGCGGGAGACAATGAGCAGTTCTTC.

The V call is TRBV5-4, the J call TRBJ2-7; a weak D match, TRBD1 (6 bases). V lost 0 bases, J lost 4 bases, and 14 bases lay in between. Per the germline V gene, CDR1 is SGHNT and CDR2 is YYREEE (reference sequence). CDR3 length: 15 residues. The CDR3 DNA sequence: TGTGCCAGCAGCTTGGGGCAGGGGCCCGCTTACGAGCAGTACTTC. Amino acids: CASSLGQGPAYEQYF. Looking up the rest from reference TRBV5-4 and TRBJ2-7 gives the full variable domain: ETGVTQSPTHLIKTRGQQVTLRCSSQSGHNTVSWYQQALGQGPQFIFQYYREEENGRGNFPPRFSGLQFPNYSSELNVNALELDDSALYLCASSLGQGPAYEQYFGPGTRLTVT.

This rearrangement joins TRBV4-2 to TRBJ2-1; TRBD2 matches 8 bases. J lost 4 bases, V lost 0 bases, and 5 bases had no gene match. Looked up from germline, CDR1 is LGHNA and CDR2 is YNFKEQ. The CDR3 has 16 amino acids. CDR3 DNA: TGTGCCAGCAGCCAAGACCGGACTAGCCTATACAATGAGCAGTTCTTC. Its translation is CASSQDRTSLYNEQFF.

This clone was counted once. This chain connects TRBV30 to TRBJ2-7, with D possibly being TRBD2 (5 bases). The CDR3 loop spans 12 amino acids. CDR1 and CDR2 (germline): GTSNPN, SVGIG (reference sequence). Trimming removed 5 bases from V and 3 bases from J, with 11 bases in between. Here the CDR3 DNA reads TGTGCCTGGCGGAGGAGCGTCTACGAGCAGTACTTC. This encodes CAWRRSVYEQYF. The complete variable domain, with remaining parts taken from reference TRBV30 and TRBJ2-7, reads SQTIHQWPATLVQPVGSPLSLECTVEGTSNPNLYWYRQAAGRGLQLLFYSVGIGQISSEVPQNLSASRPQDRQFILSSKKLLLSDSGFYLCAWRRSVYEQYFGPGTRLTVT.